The T cell receptor beta chain described here comes from a study of T-cell memory formation after mild COVID-19. V lost 2 bases and J 0 bases, leaving 7 bases between the germline ends. This CDR3 has 14 amino acids. The germline V gene has CDR1 ENHRY and CDR2 SYGVKD. Constant-segment primers and 5'RACE yielded cDNA libraries for TCR alpha and TCR beta, each carrying sample barcodes and UMIs. Using its own MiXCR run on the 5' RACE reads, TCRdb lists one record per CDR3 protein. Of approximately 250,000 distinct CDR3 sequences in the sample, approximately 15% were seen once. The specimen sequenced was PBMCs or a T cell subset sorted from them (not recorded which). The TCR comes from an adult woman who had mild COVID-19 (a few samples of this study predate the infection). Cell type and time point are not known. The V and J genes are TRBV10-3 and TRBJ1-2; D is unclear. CDR3 sequence (DNA): TGTGCCATCAGTGAGGGCAGCACTAACTATGGCTACACCTTC. This codes for CAISEGSTNYGYTF.